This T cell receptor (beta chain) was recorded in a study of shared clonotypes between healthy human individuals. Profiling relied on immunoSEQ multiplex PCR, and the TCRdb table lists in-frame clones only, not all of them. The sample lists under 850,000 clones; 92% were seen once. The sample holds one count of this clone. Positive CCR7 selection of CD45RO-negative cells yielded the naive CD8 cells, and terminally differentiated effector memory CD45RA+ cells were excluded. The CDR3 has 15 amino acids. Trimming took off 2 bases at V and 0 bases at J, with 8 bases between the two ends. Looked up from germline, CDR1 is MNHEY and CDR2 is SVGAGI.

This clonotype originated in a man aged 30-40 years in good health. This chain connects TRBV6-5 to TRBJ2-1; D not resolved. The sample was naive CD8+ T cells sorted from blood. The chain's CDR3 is CASSYPESSYNEQFF. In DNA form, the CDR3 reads TGTGCCAGCAGTTACCCGGAAAGCTCCTACAATGAGCAGTTCTTC.